Below, 21 T cell receptor beta chains from the same sample are listed, as sequenced in a study of identical twins. TCRdb itself ran the 5' RACE reads through MiXCR, one entry per CDR3 protein. The sample includes roughly 220,000 distinct CDR3 sequences, approximately 5.9% seen only once; the top ten take approximately 15%. These data were also reused for a study on T cells expressing NK-cell markers.

Specimen: CD8+ T cells sorted from blood. The receptor source for this set is a woman aged 18-35 years in good health.

This clonotype came up a few times. The chain is built from TRBV4-3 and TRBJ2-7; weak D call: TRBD2 (6 bases). Germline V gene sequence: CDR1 LGHNA, CDR2 YSLEER. V lost 1 base, J lost 4 bases, and 8 bases lay in between. The CDR3 loop spans 13 amino acids. The CDR3 reads CASSQGGVYEQYF. CDR3 coding DNA: TGCGCCAGCAGCCAAGGCGGGGTTTACGAGCAGTACTTC.

This clonotype appeared many times. This rearrangement joins TRBV7-3 to TRBJ1-6; D unresolved. Germline V gene data show CDR1 as SGHTA and CDR2 as FQGTGA. V shed 2 bases and J shed 0 bases, with 14 bases lying between them. CDR3 length: 18 amino acids. The CDR3 nucleotides read TGTGCCAGCAGCTTACCTTACCTCCTGGGCTCCTATAATTCACCCCTCCACTTT. It specifies CASSLPYLLGSYNSPLHF. Variable domain in full (rest from reference TRBV7-3 and TRBJ1-6): GAGVSQTPSNKVTEKGKYVELRCDPISGHTALYWYRQSLGQGPEFLIYFQGTGAADDSGLPNDRFFAVRPEGSVSTLKIQRTERGDSAVYLCASSLPYLLGSYNSPLHFGNGTRLTVT.

The chain combines TRBV20-1 with TRBJ1-5; D possibly corresponds to TRBD1 (5 bases). The CDR3 loop spans 15 amino acids. CDR1 and CDR2 (germline): DFQATT, SNEGSKA (reference sequence). V shed 0 bases and J shed 6 bases, with 15 bases lying between them. The CDR3, as DNA: TGCAGTGCTAGAGATCAAAAAGGGGACGTTCAGCCCCAGCATTTT. This translates into CSARDQKGDVQPQHF.

This clonotype was detected many times. This chain joins TRBV5-1 and TRBJ1-4; D uncertain. The CDR3 covers 14 residues. Germline V gene data show CDR1 as SGHRS and CDR2 as YFSETQ. Trimming removed 1 base at V and 4 bases at J, with 8 bases between. CDR3 DNA sequence: TGCGCCAGCAGCTTGACGGGTTTTAATGAAAAACTGTTTTTT. Residues: CASSLTGFNEKLFF.

This clonotype showed up just a few times. The rearrangement links TRBV10-3 to TRBJ2-3; D gene ambiguous. The CDR3 consists of 12 residues. Trimming removed 0 bases from V and 7 bases from J, with 5 bases in between. CDR1 is ENHRY and CDR2 is SYGVKD in the germline V gene. The CDR3 bases are TGTGCCATCAGTGAGTCGAAGTATACGCAGTATTTT. The encoded protein is CAISESKYTQYF.

The genes are TRBV7-2 and TRBJ2-3; perhaps D is TRBD1 or TRBD2 (5 bases each). The V end lost 2 bases, the J end lost 5 bases, and 11 bases lay between the germline ends. The CDR3 totals 14 residues. Per germline, CDR1 SGHTA and CDR2 FQGNSA. The CDR3 bases are TGTGCCAGCAGCTTACCCGGGACGGAAGATACGCAGTATTTT. It is translated as CASSLPGTEDTQYF.

This sequence joins TRBV20-1 and TRBJ2-7, with a possible D match to TRBD1 (5 bases). Per germline, CDR1 DFQATT and CDR2 SNEGSKA (reference sequence). V was trimmed by 7 bases and J by 1 base, leaving 17 bases between them. The CDR3 has 14 amino acids. Here the CDR3 DNA reads TGCAGTGGCCGTAAGTCCCAGGGTTCCTACGAGCAGTACTTC. Protein: CSGRKSQGSYEQYF.

This clonotype turned up a few times. The V gene is TRBV18, the J gene TRBJ2-7, with unresolved D. Trimming cost V 3 bases and J 5 bases, with 11 bases left between them. The CDR3 has 13 amino acids. The germline CDR1 and CDR2 sequences are KGHSH and LQKENI. The CDR3 nucleotides are TGTGCCAGCTCACCGCCTAACACGGACGAGCAGTACTTC. Protein product: CASSPPNTDEQYF. Filled out from reference TRBV18 and TRBJ2-7, the complete variable domain reads NAGVMQNPRHLVRRRGQEARLRCSPMKGHSHVYWYRQLPEEGLKFMVYLQKENIIDESGMPKERFSAEFPKEGPSILRIQQVVRGDSAAYFCASSPPNTDEQYFGPGTRLTVT.

In its sample, this clonotype was seen a few times. This chain links TRBV7-2 with TRBJ2-7, with D perhaps TRBD1 (6 bases). Germline V CDR1 and CDR2: SGHTA, FQGNSA. V was pared by 1 base and J by 3 bases, with 10 bases between. This CDR3 region has 14 residues. The chain's CDR3 is CASSLGGQFYEQYF. CDR3 nucleotides: TGTGCCAGCAGCTTAGGAGGACAGTTCTACGAGCAGTACTTC.

This clonotype was observed many times. The rearrangement links TRBV20-1 to TRBJ2-7; 7 nucleotides align to TRBD1. The length of the CDR3 is 14 residues. V was clipped by 0 bases and J by 5 bases; unmatched bases: 7. Per germline, CDR1 DFQATT and CDR2 SNEGSKA (reference sequence). The CDR3 spells CSARDGDSRDEQYF. CDR3 coding DNA: TGCAGTGCTAGAGATGGGGACAGTCGGGACGAGCAGTACTTC.

Details on this clonotype: A much larger clone lies one base from this, so it may be a read error. This rearrangement joins TRBV3-1 to TRBJ2-7; D possibly corresponds to TRBD2 (5 bases). CDR1 is LGHDT and CDR2 is YNNKEL in the germline V gene (reference sequence). The CDR3 sequence is 15 residues long. The CDR3: CASCQGPSPAYEQYF. In nucleotides, the CDR3 is TGTGCCAGCTGCCAAGGACCTAGCCCTGCCTACGAGCAGTACTTC.

This clonotype was recorded many times. The rearrangement uses TRBV9 and TRBJ2-5, with D perhaps assigned TRBD1 or TRBD2 (6 bases each). CDR3 length equals 16 residues. Germline V gene lookup returns CDR1 SGDLS and CDR2 YYNGEE. Trimming took off 0 bases at V and 3 bases at J, with 15 bases between the two ends. CDR3 in amino acids: CASSVGGAGLEETQYF. CDR3 DNA sequence: TGTGCCAGCAGCGTAGGGGGGGCCGGGCTCGAAGAGACCCAGTACTTC.

A single count supports this clonotype. At one end, the junction sequence differs from germline, possibly due to a read error. The rearrangement joins TRBV5-1 to TRBJ2-1; a weak D match, TRBD1 (6 bases). The CDR3 is made up of 13 amino acids. Germline CDR1 and CDR2: SGHRS and YFSETQ. This CDR3 is CTSSPTGYNEQFF. The CDR3 nucleotides read TGCACCAGCAGCCCAACAGGGTACAATGAGCAGTTCTTC.

The chain has TRBV19 and TRBJ2-1; 9 nucleotides match TRBD2. There are 16 residues in the CDR3. V was pared by 1 base and J by 7 bases, with 8 bases of the junction left unmatched. Germline CDR1 LNHDA, CDR2 SQIVND (reference sequence). The CDR3 DNA reads as TGTGCCAGTAGTATAGGGGCTAGCGGGATGAGGAATGAGCAGTTCTTC. Amino acids: CASSIGASGMRNEQFF. The entire variable domain, with the rest obtained from reference TRBV19 and TRBJ2-1, is as follows: DGGITQSPKYLFRKEGQNVTLSCEQNLNHDAMYWYRQDPGQGLRLIYYSQIVNDFQKGDIAEGYSVSREKKESFPLTVTSAQKNPTAFYLCASSIGASGMRNEQFFGPGTRLTVL.

The CDR3: CASSLDAGVQETQYF. The DNA of the CDR3 is TGCGCCAGCAGCTTGGACGCAGGGGTGCAAGAGACCCAGTACTTC. The V and J genes are TRBV5-1 and TRBJ2-5; weak D call: TRBD1 (6 bases). V dropped 0 bases and J dropped 2 bases, with 11 bases sitting between them. CDR1 SGHRS and CDR2 YFSETQ come from the germline V gene. The CDR3 runs to 15 residues.

This chain uses TRBV27 with TRBJ2-3; TRBD2 aligns across 10 bases. This CDR3 is 16 amino acids long. Germline-derived CDR1 and CDR2 are MNHEY and SMNVEV (reference sequence). With V trimmed by 8 bases and J by 4 bases, 12 bases remained unmatched. The CDR3 nucleotides are TGTGCCAGCTGGGGGGGGCTAGCGGGAGACCCAGATACGCAGTATTTT. This translates into CASWGGLAGDPDTQYF.

This clonotype turned up a few times. The V and J genes are TRBV6-5 and TRBJ1-5; the D gene is possibly TRBD1 (5 bases). From germline, CDR1 is MNHEY and CDR2 SVGAGI. V lost 4 bases and J lost 2, with 15 bases in between. This CDR3 comprises 16 residues. CDR3 protein: CASSSSTDGRNQPQHF. DNA of the CDR3: TGTGCCAGCAGTTCCTCGACAGACGGGCGCAATCAGCCCCAGCATTTT.

This clonotype was recorded many times. The chain carries TRBV20-1 and TRBJ2-1; the D is unclear. V was clipped by 0 bases and J by 2 bases, with 11 bases between them. Per germline, CDR1 DFQATT and CDR2 SNEGSKA (reference sequence). CDR3 length: 15 residues. This CDR3 is CSARDIGIPYNEQFF. CDR3 bases: TGCAGTGCTAGAGATATAGGAATACCCTACAATGAGCAGTTCTTC.

This clonotype was detected a few times. The chain couples TRBV20-1 to TRBJ2-3; the match to TRBD2 covers 9 bases. The CDR3 extends over 16 amino acids. V lost 4 bases to trimming and J lost 2 bases; unmatched junction nucleotides: 10. The V gene's germline CDR1 is DFQATT and CDR2 SNEGSKA (reference sequence). CDR3 protein: CSAKYGLAGFTDTQYF. DNA of the CDR3: TGCAGTGCTAAATACGGGCTAGCGGGATTCACAGATACGCAGTATTTT.

This clonotype has more than one count but fewer than ten. The chain uses TRBV6-6 and TRBJ2-1; 9 bases are shared with TRBD2. Germline V lookup: CDR1 MNHNY, CDR2 SVGAGI (reference sequence). V trimming: 10 bases; J trimming: 10 bases; junction bases outside the gene matches: 5. This CDR3 contains 11 residues. The CDR3 here is CATIAGVEQFF. The DNA for the CDR3 is TGTGCCACCATAGCGGGAGTAGAGCAGTTCTTC.

This clonotype was seen only a few times. This chain uses TRBV6-5 with TRBJ2-1; D is perhaps TRBD2 (6 bases). Looked up from germline, CDR1 is MNHEY and CDR2 is SVGAGI. Trimming stripped 4 bases from V and 5 bases from J, with 9 bases between. CDR3 size: 13 residues. CDR3 in amino acids: CASSSLANNEQFF. CDR3 DNA sequence: TGTGCCAGCAGTTCCCTAGCGAACAATGAGCAGTTCTTC.